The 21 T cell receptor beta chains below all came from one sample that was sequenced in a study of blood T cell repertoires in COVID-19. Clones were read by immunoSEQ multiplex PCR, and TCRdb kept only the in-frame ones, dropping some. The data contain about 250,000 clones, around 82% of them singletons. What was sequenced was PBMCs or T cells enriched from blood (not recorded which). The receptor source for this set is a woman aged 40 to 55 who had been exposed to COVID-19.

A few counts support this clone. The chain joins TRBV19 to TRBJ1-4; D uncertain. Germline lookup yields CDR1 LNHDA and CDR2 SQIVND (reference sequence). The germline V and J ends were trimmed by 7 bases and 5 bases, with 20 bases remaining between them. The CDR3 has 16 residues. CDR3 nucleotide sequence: TGTGCCAGTACTACCCTGACGGGAGCCAGGAATGAAAAACTGTTTTTT. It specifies CASTTLTGARNEKLFF.

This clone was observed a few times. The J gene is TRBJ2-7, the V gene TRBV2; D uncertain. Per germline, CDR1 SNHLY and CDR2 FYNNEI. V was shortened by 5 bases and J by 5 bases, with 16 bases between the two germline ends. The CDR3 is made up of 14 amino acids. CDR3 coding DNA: TGTGCCAGCAGTCTAGGCTCAAAGCCCAACGAGCAGTACTTC. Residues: CASSLGSKPNEQYF. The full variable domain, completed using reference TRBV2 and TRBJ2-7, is EPEVTQTPSHQVTQMGQEVILRCVPISNHLYFYWYRQILGQKVEFLVSFYNNEISEKSEIFDDQFSVERPDGSNFTLKIRSTKLEDSAMYFCASSLGSKPNEQYFGPGTRLTVT.

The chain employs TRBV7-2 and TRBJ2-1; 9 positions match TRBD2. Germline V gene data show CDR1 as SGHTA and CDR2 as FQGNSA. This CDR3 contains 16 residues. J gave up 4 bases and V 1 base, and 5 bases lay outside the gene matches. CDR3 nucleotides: TGTGCCAGCAGCTTAGGGCGGGGGGGAAGATACAATGAGCAGTTCTTC. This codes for CASSLGRGGRYNEQFF. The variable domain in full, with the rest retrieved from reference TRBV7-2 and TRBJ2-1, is GAGVSQSPSNKVTEKGKDVELRCDPISGHTALYWYRQSLGQGLEFLIYFQGNSAPDKSGLPSDRFSAERTGGSVSTLTIQRTQQEDSAVYLCASSLGRGGRYNEQFFGPGTRLTVL.

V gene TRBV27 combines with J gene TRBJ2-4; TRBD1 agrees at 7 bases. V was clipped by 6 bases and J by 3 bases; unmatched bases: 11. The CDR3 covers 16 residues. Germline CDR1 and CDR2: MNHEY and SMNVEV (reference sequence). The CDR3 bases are TGTGCCAGCAGATCCCCGGCAGGGGGAGTCAAAAACATTCAGTACTTC. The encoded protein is CASRSPAGGVKNIQYF.

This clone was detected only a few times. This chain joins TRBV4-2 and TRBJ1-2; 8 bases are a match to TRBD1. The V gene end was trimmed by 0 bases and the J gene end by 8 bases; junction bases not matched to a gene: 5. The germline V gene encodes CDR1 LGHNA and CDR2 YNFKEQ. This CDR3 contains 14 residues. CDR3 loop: CASSQEMGDRGYTF. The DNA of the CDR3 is TGTGCCAGCAGCCAAGAAATGGGGGACAGGGGCTACACCTTC.

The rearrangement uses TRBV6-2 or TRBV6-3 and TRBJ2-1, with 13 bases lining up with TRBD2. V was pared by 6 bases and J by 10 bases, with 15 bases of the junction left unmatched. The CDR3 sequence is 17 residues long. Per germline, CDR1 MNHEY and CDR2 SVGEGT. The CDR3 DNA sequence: TGTGCCAGCAGCCCAAGGACTAGCGGGGGCCGTAAAATGGAGCAGTTCTTC. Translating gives CASSPRTSGGRKMEQFF.

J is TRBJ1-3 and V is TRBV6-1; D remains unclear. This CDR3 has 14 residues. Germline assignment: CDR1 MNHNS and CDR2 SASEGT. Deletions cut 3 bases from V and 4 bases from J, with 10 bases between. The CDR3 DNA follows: TGTGCCAGCAGTGAGTGGAGGGAGGGAAACACCATATATTTT. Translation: CASSEWREGNTIYF.

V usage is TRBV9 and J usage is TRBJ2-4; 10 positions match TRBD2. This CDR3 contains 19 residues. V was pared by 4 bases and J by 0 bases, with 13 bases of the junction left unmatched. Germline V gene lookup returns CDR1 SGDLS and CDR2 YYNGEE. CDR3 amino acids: CASSPRPSGGLLAKNIQYF. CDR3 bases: TGTGCCAGCAGCCCCCGGCCTAGCGGGGGTTTGCTAGCCAAAAACATTCAGTACTTC.

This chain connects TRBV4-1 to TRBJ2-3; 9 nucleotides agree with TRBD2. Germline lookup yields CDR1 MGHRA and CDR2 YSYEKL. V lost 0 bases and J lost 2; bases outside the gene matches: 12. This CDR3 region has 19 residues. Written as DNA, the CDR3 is TGCGCCAGCAGCCAAGACGGACTCAGGCTAGCGGGAAACACAGATACGCAGTATTTT. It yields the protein CASSQDGLRLAGNTDTQYF.

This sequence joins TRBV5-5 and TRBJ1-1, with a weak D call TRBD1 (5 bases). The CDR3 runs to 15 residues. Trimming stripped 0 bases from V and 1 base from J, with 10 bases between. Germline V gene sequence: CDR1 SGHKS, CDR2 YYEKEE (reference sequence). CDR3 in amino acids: CASSLGAGKNTEAFF. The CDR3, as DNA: TGTGCCAGCAGCTTGGGGGCAGGGAAGAACACTGAAGCTTTCTTT. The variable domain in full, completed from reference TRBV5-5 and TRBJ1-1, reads DAGVTQSPTHLIKTRGQQVTLRCSPISGHKSVSWYQQVLGQGPQFIFQYYEKEERGRGNFPDRFSARQFPNYSSELNVNALLLGDSALYLCASSLGAGKNTEAFFGQGTRLTVV.

CDR3 in DNA: TGTGCCAGTCAACCAGGCTTTGAAAATTCACCCCTCCACTTT. Its protein product is CASQPGFENSPLHF. The chain couples TRBV6-5 to TRBJ1-6; D gene ambiguous. CDR3 length equals 14 residues. Germline CDR1 reads MNHEY; CDR2 reads SVGAGI. V was pared by 9 bases and J by 7 bases, with 16 bases between.

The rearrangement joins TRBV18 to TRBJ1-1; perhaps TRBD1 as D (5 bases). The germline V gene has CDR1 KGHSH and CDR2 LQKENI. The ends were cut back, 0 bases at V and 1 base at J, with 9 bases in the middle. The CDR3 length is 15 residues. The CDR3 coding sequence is TGTGCCAGCTCACCACCGGGGCAGCCGAACACTGAAGCTTTCTTT. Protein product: CASSPPGQPNTEAFF.

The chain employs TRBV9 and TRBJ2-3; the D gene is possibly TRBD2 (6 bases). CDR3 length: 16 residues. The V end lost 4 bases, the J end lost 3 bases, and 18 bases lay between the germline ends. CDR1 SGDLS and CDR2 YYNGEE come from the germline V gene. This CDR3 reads CASSSWGGTGTDTQYF. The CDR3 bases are TGTGCCAGCAGCTCCTGGGGAGGTACAGGTACAGATACGCAGTATTTT.

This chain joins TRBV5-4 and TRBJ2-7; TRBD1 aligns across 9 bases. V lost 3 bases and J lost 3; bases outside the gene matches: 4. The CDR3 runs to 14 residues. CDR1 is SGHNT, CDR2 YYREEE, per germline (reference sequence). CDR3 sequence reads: CASSSGQGGYEQYF. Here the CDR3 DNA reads TGTGCCAGCAGCTCGGGACAGGGCGGCTACGAGCAGTACTTC.

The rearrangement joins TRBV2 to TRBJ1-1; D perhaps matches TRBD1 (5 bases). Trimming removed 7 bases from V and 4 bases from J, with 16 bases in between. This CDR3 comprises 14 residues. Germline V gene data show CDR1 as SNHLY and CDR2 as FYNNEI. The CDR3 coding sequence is TGTGCCAGCACTTACGAACAGGTCGCCACTGAAGCTTTCTTT. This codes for CASTYEQVATEAFF.

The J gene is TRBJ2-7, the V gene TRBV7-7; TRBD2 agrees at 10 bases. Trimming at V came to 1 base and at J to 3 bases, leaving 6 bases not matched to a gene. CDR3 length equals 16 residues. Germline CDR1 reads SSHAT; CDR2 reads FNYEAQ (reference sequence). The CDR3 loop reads CASSLVVSGGSYEQYF. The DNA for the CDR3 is TGTGCCAGCAGCTTAGTAGTTAGCGGGGGGAGCTACGAGCAGTACTTC.

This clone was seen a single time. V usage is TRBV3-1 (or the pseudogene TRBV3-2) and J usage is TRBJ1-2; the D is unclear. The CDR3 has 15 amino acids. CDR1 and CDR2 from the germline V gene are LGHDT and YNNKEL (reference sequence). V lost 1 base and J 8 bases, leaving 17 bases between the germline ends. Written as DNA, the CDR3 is TGTGCCAGCAGCCAAGGGCGGGAGGGAAGAGGAGGCTACACCTTC. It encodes CASSQGREGRGGYTF.

The CDR3 region is CASRFLAGSTDTQYF. The CDR3 DNA sequence: TGTGCCAGCAGGTTCCTAGCGGGCAGCACAGATACGCAGTATTTT. The chain uses TRBV27 and TRBJ2-3; the match to TRBD2 covers 8 bases. The CDR3 runs to 15 residues. Germline V gene sequence: CDR1 MNHEY, CDR2 SMNVEV (reference sequence). Losses at the gene ends were 6 bases for V and 0 bases for J; bases not matched to a gene: 5.

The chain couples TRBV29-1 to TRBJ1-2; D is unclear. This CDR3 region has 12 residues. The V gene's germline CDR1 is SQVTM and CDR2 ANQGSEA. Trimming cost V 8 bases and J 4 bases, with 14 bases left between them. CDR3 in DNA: TGCAGCTTACAAGTACATTTCTATGGCTACACCTTC. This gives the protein CSLQVHFYGYTF.

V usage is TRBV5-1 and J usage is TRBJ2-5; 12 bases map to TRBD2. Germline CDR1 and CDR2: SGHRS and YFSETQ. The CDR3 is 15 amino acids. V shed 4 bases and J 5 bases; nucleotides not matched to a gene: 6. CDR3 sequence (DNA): TGCGCCAGCAGCACAGCCGGACTAGCGGGGGAGACCCAGTACTTC. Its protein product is CASSTAGLAGETQYF.

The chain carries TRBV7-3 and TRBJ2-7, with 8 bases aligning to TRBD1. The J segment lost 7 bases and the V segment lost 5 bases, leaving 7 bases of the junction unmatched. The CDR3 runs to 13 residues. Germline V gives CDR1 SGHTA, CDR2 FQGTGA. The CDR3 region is CASSQGQVWEQYF. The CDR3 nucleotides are TGTGCCAGCAGCCAGGGACAGGTATGGGAGCAGTACTTC.